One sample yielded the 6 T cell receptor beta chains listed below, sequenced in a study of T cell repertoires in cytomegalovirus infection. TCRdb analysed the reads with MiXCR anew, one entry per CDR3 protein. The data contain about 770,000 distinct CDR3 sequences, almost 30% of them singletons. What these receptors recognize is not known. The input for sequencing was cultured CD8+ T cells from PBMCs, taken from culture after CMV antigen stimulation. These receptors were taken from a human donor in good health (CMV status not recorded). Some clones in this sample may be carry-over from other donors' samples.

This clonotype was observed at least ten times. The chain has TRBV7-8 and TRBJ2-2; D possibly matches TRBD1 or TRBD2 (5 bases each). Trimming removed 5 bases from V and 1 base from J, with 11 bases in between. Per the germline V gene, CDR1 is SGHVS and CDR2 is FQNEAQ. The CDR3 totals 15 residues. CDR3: CASSPGRLNTGELFF. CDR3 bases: TGTGCCAGCAGCCCGGGACGACTGAACACCGGGGAGCTGTTTTTT.

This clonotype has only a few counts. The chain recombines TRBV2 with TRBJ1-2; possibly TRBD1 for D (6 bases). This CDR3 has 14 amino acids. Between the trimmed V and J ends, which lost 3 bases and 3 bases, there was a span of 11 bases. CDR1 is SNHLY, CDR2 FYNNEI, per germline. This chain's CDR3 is CASSDLGQYYGYTF. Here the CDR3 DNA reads TGTGCCAGCAGTGACCTCGGACAGTACTATGGCTACACCTTC.

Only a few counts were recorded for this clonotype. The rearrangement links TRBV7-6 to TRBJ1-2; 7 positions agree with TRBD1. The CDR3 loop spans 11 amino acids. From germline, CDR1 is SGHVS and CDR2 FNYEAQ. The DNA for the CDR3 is TGTGTGGCTCGGGACAGTAATGGCTACACCTTC. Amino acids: CVARDSNGYTF.

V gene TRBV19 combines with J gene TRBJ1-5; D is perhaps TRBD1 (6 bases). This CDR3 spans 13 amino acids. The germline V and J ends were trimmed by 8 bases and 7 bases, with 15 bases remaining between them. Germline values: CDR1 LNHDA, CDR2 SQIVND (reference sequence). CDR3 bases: TGTGCCAGTCAACTCCCAGGGGAACAGCCCCAGCATTTT. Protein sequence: CASQLPGEQPQHF.

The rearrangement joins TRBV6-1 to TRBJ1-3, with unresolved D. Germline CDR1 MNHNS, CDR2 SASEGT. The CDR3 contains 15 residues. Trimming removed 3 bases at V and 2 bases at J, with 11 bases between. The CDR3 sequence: CASSDSPGPGNTIYF. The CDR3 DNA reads TGTGCCAGCAGTGACTCGCCCGGGCCTGGAAACACCATATATTTT.

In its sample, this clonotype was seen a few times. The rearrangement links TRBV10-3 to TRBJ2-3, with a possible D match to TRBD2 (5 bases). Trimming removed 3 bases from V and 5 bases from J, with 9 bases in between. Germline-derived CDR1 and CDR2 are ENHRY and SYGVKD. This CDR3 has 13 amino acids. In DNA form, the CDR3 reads TGTGCCATCAGTGACCTAGCAGTAGATACGCAGTATTTT. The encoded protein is CAISDLAVDTQYF.